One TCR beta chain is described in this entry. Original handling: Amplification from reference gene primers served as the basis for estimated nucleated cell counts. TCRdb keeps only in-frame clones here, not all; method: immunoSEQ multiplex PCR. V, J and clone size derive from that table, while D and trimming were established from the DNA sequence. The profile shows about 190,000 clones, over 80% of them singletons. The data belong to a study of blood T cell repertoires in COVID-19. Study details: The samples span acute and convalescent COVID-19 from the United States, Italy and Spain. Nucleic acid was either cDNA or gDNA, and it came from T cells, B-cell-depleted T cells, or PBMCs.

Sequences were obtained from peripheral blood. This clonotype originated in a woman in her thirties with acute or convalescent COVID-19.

The CDR3 nucleotides are TGTGCCAGCAGCGCGGACAGGGGGTCCCTGAACACTGAAGCTTTCTTT. It codes for CASSADRGSLNTEAFF. This chain links TRBV7-9 with TRBJ1-1, with TRBD1 matching over 10 bases. CDR3 size: 16 residues. Germline-derived CDR1 and CDR2 are SEHNR and FQNEAQ (reference sequence). V lost 5 bases and J lost 0; bases outside the gene matches: 6.